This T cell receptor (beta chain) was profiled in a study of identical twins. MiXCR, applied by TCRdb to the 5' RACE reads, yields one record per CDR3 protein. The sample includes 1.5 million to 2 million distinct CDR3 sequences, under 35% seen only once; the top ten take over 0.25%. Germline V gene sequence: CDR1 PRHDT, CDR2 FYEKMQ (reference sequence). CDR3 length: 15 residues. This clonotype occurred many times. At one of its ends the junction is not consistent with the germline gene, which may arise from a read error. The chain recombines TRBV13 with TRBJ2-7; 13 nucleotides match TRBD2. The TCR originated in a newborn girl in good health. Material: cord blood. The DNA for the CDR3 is TGTGCCAGCAGTTTAGGGACTAGCGGGATCTACGAGCAGTACTTC. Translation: CASSLGTSGIYEQYF.